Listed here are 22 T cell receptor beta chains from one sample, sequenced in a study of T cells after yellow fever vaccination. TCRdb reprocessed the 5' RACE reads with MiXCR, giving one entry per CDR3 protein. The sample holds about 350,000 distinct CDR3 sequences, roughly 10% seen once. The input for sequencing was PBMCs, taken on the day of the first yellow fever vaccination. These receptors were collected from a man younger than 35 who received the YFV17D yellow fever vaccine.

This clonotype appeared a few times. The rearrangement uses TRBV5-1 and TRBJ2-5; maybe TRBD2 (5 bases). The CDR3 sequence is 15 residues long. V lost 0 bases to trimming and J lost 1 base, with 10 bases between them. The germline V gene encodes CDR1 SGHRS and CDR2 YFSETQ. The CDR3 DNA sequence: TGCGCCAGCAGCTTGGGGAGGACGCCCCAAGAGACCCAGTACTTC. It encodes CASSLGRTPQETQYF.

DNA for the CDR3: TGTGCCAGCAGTTTATATCTGGACAGCCAGCCCCAGCATTTT. Residues: CASSLYLDSQPQHF. This rearrangement joins TRBV12-3 or TRBV12-4 to TRBJ1-5; D perhaps matches TRBD1 (6 bases). This CDR3 has 14 amino acids. Trimming removed 2 bases at V and 7 bases at J, with 12 bases between.

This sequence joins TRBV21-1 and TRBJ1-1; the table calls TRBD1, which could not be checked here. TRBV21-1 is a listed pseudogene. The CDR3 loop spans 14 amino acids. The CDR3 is CASSGQGGDTEAFF. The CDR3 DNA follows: TGTGCCAGCAGCGGACAGGGGGGAGACACTGAAGCTTTCTTT.

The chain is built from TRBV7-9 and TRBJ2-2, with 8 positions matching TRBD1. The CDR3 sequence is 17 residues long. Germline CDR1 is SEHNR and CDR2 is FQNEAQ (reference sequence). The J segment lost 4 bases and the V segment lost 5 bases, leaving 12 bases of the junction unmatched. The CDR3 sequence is CASSLRVGTGTTGELFF. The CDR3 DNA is TGTGCCAGCAGCCTAAGGGTCGGGACAGGTACCACCGGGGAGCTGTTTTTT.

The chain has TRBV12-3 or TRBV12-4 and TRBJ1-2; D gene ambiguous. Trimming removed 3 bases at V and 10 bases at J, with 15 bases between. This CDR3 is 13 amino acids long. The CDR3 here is CASSFPGFTSYTF. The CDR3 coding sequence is TGTGCCAGCAGTTTTCCTGGTTTTACATCCTACACCTTC.

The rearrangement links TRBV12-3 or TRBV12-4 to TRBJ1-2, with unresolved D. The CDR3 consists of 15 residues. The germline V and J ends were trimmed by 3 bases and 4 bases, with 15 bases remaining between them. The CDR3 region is CASSFSHSGGYGYTF. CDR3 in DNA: TGTGCCAGCAGTTTTTCTCACTCCGGAGGCTATGGCTACACCTTC.

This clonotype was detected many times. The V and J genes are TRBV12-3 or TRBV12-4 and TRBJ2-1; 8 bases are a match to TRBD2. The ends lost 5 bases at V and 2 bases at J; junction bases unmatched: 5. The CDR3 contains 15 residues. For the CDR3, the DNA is TGTGCCAGCAGTACTCGGGGGGGACCCTACAATGAGCAGTTCTTC. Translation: CASSTRGGPYNEQFF.

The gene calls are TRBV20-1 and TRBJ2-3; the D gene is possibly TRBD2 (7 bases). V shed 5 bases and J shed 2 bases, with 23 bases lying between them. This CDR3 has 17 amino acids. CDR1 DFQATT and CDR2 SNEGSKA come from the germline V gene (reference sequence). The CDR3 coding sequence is TGCAGTGCTGAGGGGGACGGCGGGGGCCCCACCACAGATACGCAGTATTTT. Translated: CSAEGDGGGPTTDTQYF.

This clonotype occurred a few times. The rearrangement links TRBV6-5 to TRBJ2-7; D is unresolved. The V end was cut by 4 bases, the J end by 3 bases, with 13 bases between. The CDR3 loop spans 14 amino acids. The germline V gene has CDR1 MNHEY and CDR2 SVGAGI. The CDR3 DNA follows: TGTGCCAGCAGTTCGATTCCCGGCGGCTACGAGCAGTACTTC. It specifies CASSSIPGGYEQYF.

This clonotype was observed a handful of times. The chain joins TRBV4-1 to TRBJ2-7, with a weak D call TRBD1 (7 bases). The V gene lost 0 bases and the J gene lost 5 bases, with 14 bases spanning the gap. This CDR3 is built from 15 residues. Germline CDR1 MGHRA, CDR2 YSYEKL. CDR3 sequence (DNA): TGCGCCAGCAGCCAAGAGGAGGGGGCGAGGAACGAGCAGTACTTC. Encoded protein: CASSQEEGARNEQYF.

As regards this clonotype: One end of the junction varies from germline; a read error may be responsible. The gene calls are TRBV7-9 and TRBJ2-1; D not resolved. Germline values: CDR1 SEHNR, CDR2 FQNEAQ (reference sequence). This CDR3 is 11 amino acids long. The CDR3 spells CASSGYDEQFF. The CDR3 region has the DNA TGTGCCAGCAGCGGCTACGATGAGCAGTTCTTC.

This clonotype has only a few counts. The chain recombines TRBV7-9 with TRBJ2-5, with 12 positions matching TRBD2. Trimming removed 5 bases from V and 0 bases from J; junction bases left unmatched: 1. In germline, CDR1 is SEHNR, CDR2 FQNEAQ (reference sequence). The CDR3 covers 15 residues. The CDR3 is CASSTSGGYQETQYF. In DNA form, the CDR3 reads TGTGCCAGCAGCACTAGCGGGGGGTACCAAGAGACCCAGTACTTC.

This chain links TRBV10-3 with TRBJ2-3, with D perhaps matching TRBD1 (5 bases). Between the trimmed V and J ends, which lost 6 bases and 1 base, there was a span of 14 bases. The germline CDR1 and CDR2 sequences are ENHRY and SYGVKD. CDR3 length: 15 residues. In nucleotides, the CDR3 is TGTGCCATCAGCCCTGGACACCAAGGCACAGATACGCAGTATTTT. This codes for CAISPGHQGTDTQYF.

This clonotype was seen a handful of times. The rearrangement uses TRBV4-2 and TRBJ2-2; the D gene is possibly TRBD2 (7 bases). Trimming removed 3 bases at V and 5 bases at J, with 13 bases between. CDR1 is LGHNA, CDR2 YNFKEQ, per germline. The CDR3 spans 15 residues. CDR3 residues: CASSQAGARTGELFF. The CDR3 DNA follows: TGTGCCAGCAGCCAGGCGGGGGCACGAACCGGGGAGCTGTTTTTT.

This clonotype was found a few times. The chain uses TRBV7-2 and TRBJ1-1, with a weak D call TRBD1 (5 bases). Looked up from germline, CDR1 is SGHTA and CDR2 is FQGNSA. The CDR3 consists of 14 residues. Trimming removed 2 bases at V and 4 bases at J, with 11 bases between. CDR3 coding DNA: TGTGCCAGCAGCTTATTAGGGACCAGCACTGAAGCTTTCTTT. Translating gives CASSLLGTSTEAFF.

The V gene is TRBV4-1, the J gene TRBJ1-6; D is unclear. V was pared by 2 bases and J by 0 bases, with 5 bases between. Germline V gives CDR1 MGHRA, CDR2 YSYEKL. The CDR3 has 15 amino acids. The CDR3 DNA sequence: TGCGCCAGCAGCCAACGGGGCTCCTATAATTCACCCCTCCACTTT. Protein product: CASSQRGSYNSPLHF.

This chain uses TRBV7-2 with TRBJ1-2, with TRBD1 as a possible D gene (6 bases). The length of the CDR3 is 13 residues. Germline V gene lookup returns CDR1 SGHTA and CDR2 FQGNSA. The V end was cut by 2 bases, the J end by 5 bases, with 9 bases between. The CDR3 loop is CASSLPDSYGYTF. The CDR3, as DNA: TGTGCCAGCAGCTTACCGGACAGTTATGGCTACACCTTC.

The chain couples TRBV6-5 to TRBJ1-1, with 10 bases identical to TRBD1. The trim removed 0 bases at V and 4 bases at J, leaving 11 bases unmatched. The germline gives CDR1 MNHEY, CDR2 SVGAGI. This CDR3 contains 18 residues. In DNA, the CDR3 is TGTGCCAGCAGTTACTCGAGTAGGACAGGGGGAGGGAGCACTGAAGCTTTCTTT. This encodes CASSYSSRTGGGSTEAFF.

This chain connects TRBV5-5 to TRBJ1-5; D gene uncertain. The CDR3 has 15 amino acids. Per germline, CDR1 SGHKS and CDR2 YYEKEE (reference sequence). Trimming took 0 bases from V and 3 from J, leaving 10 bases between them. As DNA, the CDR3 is TGTGCCAGCAGCTTGGCGTCCCTTCCCAATCAGCCCCAGCATTTT. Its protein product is CASSLASLPNQPQHF.

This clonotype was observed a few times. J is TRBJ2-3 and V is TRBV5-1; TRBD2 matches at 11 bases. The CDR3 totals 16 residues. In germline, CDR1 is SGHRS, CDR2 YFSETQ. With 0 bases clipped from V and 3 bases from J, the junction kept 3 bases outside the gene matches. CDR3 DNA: TGCGCCAGCAGCTTGGGTAGGACTAGCGGGACAGATACGCAGTATTTT. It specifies CASSLGRTSGTDTQYF.

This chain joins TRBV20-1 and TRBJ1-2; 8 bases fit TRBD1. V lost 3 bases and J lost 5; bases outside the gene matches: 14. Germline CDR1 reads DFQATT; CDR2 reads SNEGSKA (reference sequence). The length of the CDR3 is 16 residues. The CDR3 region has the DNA TGCAGTGCTAGTGTACCGGGACAGGTCGCCTTTTATGGCTACACCTTC. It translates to CSASVPGQVAFYGYTF.

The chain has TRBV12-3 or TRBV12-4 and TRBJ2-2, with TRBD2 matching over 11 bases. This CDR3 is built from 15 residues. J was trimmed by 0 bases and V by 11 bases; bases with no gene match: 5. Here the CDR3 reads CAGSGGASNTGELFF. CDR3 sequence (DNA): TGTGCCGGTAGCGGGGGGGCTTCGAACACCGGGGAGCTGTTTTTT.